Below, 24 T cell receptor beta chains from the same sample are listed, as sequenced in a study of vaccination and CD4 T cells after COVID-19. Each CDR3 protein gets one entry after TCRdb re-called the PCR reads with MiXCR. Of some 20,000 distinct CDR3 sequences listed, roughly three fifths are singletons. This material consisted of CD4+ T cells from blood, taken before SARS-CoV-2 vaccination. The receptor source for this set is a human donor who had recovered from COVID-19.

In its sample, this clonotype was seen a few times. The V and J genes are TRBV2 and TRBJ1-2; 9 nucleotides agree with TRBD1. J lost 2 bases, V lost 3 bases, and 1 base had no gene match. The germline gives CDR1 SNHLY, CDR2 FYNNEI. This CDR3 has 14 amino acids. The CDR3: CASSEGQGNYGYTF. CDR3 sequence (DNA): TGTGCCAGCAGTGAGGGACAGGGAAACTATGGCTACACCTTC.

This chain links TRBV7-8 with TRBJ1-1; perhaps TRBD1 as D (5 bases). Trimming removed 2 bases from V and 0 bases from J, with 13 bases in between. The CDR3 is 16 residues long. The germline V gene encodes CDR1 SGHVS and CDR2 FQNEAQ. DNA for the CDR3: TGTGCCAGCAGCTTAACTGACAGCTCTATGAACACTGAAGCTTTCTTT. Its protein is CASSLTDSSMNTEAFF.

This clonotype was recorded only once. The chain's CDR3 is CASSEEEVFRETQYF. CDR3 nucleotide sequence: TGTGCCAGCAGTGAAGAAGAGGTATTTAGAGAGACCCAGTACTTC. The gene calls are TRBV2 and TRBJ2-5; D remains ambiguous. The CDR3 is made up of 15 amino acids. Deletions cut 1 base from V and 4 bases from J, with 13 bases between. Germline values: CDR1 SNHLY, CDR2 FYNNEI. Together with reference TRBV2 and TRBJ2-5, the CDR3 gives the full variable domain: EPEVTQTPSHQVTQMGQEVILRCVPISNHLYFYWYRQILGQKVEFLVSFYNNEISEKSEIFDDQFSVERPDGSNFTLKIRSTKLEDSAMYFCASSEEEVFRETQYFGPGTRLLVL.

This sequence joins TRBV10-3 and TRBJ2-3, with 12 positions matching TRBD2. This CDR3 has 19 residues. J was trimmed by 2 bases and V by 0 bases; bases with no gene match: 9. Germline V gene sequence: CDR1 ENHRY, CDR2 SYGVKD. CDR3 nucleotides: TGTGCCATCAGTGAGTCTGGGACTAGCGGGCTTCCAAACACAGATACGCAGTATTTT. Its translation: CAISESGTSGLPNTDTQYF.

This clonotype was seen a few times. The chain couples TRBV20-1 to TRBJ1-2; 7 nucleotides line up with TRBD1. Unmatched junction bases numbered 4, after V lost 3 bases and J lost 3 bases. The germline V gene encodes CDR1 DFQATT and CDR2 SNEGSKA (reference sequence). There are 13 residues in the CDR3. The DNA of the CDR3 is TGCAGTGCTAGGGTGCAGGGGGACTATGGCTACACCTTC. Translating it yields CSARVQGDYGYTF.

Only one count was recorded for this clonotype. The genes are TRBV7-9 and TRBJ2-5, with D unresolved. CDR1 SEHNR and CDR2 FQNEAQ come from the germline V gene (reference sequence). Trimming took off 0 bases at V and 2 bases at J, with 4 bases between the two ends. The CDR3 totals 13 residues. CDR3 region: CASSLARQETQYF. Here the CDR3 DNA reads TGTGCCAGCAGCTTAGCTAGGCAAGAGACCCAGTACTTC. The full variable domain, its missing parts supplied by reference TRBV7-9 and TRBJ2-5, is DTGVSQNPRHKITKRGQNVTFRCDPISEHNRLYWYRQTLGQGPEFLTYFQNEAQLEKSRLLSDRFSAERPKGSFSTLEIQRTEQGDSAMYLCASSLARQETQYFGPGTRLLVL.

The V call is TRBV28, the J call TRBJ1-6; no definite D call. Per germline, CDR1 MDHEN and CDR2 SYDVKM. Trimming shortened V by 6 bases and J by 1 base, and 1 base separated the two germline ends. CDR3 length: 12 residues. The CDR3 loop is CASRSYNSPLHF. The DNA for the CDR3 is TGTGCCAGCAGGTCCTATAATTCACCCCTCCACTTT.

This clonotype was recorded a few times. This chain joins TRBV6-1 and TRBJ1-5; D is perhaps TRBD1 (5 bases). V shed 6 bases and J shed 5 bases, with 14 bases lying between them. Germline CDR1 is MNHNS and CDR2 is SASEGT. The CDR3 contains 14 residues. CDR3 residues: CASSPRRGHQPQHF. In DNA, the CDR3 is TGTGCCAGCAGCCCCCGAAGGGGACATCAGCCCCAGCATTTT.

The table lists this clonotype with a few counts. CDR3 residues: CASSLDQPQHF. The CDR3 DNA follows: TGTGCCAGCAGTCTAGATCAGCCCCAGCATTTT. The chain employs TRBV6-1 and TRBJ1-5; the D is unclear. The CDR3 runs to 11 residues. Trimming cost V 5 bases and J 5 bases, with 4 bases left between them. Germline CDR1 MNHNS, CDR2 SASEGT.

V is TRBV7-9 and J is TRBJ2-3; 11 bases line up with TRBD2. The CDR3 contains 20 residues. Germline V gene data show CDR1 as SEHNR and CDR2 as FQNEAQ (reference sequence). V shed 0 bases and J 5 bases; nucleotides not matched to a gene: 16. The CDR3 DNA reads TGTGCCAGCAGCTTAGCGGCAGGGTGGTGGCTAGCGGGAGGCCGAGATACGCAGTATTTT. As protein: CASSLAAGWWLAGGRDTQYF. Using reference TRBV7-9 and TRBJ2-3 for the parts outside the CDR3, the full variable domain is DTGVSQNPRHKITKRGQNVTFRCDPISEHNRLYWYRQTLGQGPEFLTYFQNEAQLEKSRLLSDRFSAERPKGSFSTLEIQRTEQGDSAMYLCASSLAAGWWLAGGRDTQYFGPGTRLTVL.

This chain uses TRBV10-1 with TRBJ1-2, with D perhaps matching TRBD1 (5 bases). Germline-derived CDR1 and CDR2 are WNHNN and SYGVQD (reference sequence). Trimming left V 3 bases short and J 4 bases short, with 9 bases between. The CDR3 is made up of 13 amino acids. CDR3: CASSDGDGYGYTF. Written as DNA, the CDR3 is TGCGCCAGCAGTGACGGGGACGGCTATGGCTACACCTTC.

V gene TRBV7-2 combines with J gene TRBJ2-1; 7 nucleotides agree with TRBD2. This CDR3 is built from 16 residues. Germline CDR1 SGHTA, CDR2 FQGNSA. V lost 4 bases and J lost 7; bases outside the gene matches: 13. Here the CDR3 DNA reads TGTGCCAGCAGCTCCTTGGGCCGCGGGAGTTTGAATGAGCAGTTCTTC. Residues: CASSSLGRGSLNEQFF.

The V call is TRBV7-9, the J call TRBJ2-3, with D unresolved. CDR1 and CDR2 from the germline V gene are SEHNR and FQNEAQ (reference sequence). V lost 6 bases to trimming and J lost 0 bases, with 7 bases between them. The CDR3 totals 13 residues. In DNA, the CDR3 is TGTGCCAGCAGGAGACTGAGCACAGATACGCAGTATTTT. Its protein is CASRRLSTDTQYF.

The gene calls are TRBV19 and TRBJ2-3; 14 bases map to TRBD2. CDR1 and CDR2 from the germline V gene are LNHDA and SQIVND (reference sequence). The CDR3 is 16 amino acids. V lost 3 bases to trimming and J lost 4 bases; unmatched junction nucleotides: 3. Here the CDR3 DNA reads TGTGCCAGTAGTATGGGACTAGCGGGAGTCGCAGATACGCAGTATTTT. This sequence encodes CASSMGLAGVADTQYF.

The V call is TRBV20-1, the J call TRBJ2-1; 9 bases map to TRBD2. The CDR3 length is 13 residues. CDR1 DFQATT and CDR2 SNEGSKA come from the germline V gene (reference sequence). After removal of 5 bases from V and 9 bases from J, the junction contained 8 bases not matched to a gene. CDR3 amino acids: CSAGRTSASEQFF. The CDR3 DNA reads as TGCAGTGCTGGCCGGACTAGCGCAAGTGAGCAGTTCTTC.

The rearrangement uses TRBV7-3 and TRBJ2-5, with TRBD2 identical over 10 bases. Trimming cost V 2 bases and J 6 bases; bases outside gene matches: 9. The CDR3 is made up of 16 amino acids. Looked up from germline, CDR1 is SGHTA and CDR2 is FQGTGA. In DNA, the CDR3 is TGTGCCAGCAGCTTATCCCCTAGCGGGAGTGTCAAGACCCAGTACTTC. This encodes CASSLSPSGSVKTQYF. The full variable domain, with the rest looked up from reference TRBV7-3 and TRBJ2-5, is GAGVSQTPSNKVTEKGKYVELRCDPISGHTALYWYRQSLGQGPEFLIYFQGTGAADDSGLPNDRFFAVRPEGSVSTLKIQRTERGDSAVYLCASSLSPSGSVKTQYFGPGTRLLVL.

The gene calls are TRBV28 and TRBJ2-7; 12 bases align to TRBD2. Per the germline V gene, CDR1 is MDHEN and CDR2 is SYDVKM. V lost 1 base to trimming and J lost 2 bases; unmatched junction nucleotides: 3. This CDR3 has 16 residues. DNA for the CDR3: TGTGCCAGCAGTTTATCTGGACTAGCGGGAACCTACGAGCAGTACTTC. It is translated as CASSLSGLAGTYEQYF.

The chain couples TRBV6-1 to TRBJ2-7, with D tentatively TRBD1 or TRBD2 (5 bases each). V was trimmed by 6 bases and J by 2 bases, leaving 14 bases between them. The CDR3 has 14 residues. Germline V lookup: CDR1 MNHNS, CDR2 SASEGT. CDR3 nucleotide sequence: TGTGCCAGCAGCCCCGGGACGGTAACCTACGAGCAGTACTTC. Its protein product is CASSPGTVTYEQYF.

This rearrangement joins TRBV27 to TRBJ2-1; the D gene is possibly TRBD2 (5 bases). V lost 2 bases and J 3 bases, leaving 23 bases between the germline ends. The length of the CDR3 is 19 residues. Germline CDR1 reads MNHEY; CDR2 reads SMNVEV (reference sequence). CDR3 residues: CASSLRPPSVAPFYNEQFF. As DNA, the CDR3 is TGTGCCAGCAGTTTAAGGCCTCCGAGCGTAGCGCCCTTCTACAATGAGCAGTTCTTC.

Only a few counts were recorded for this clonotype. V gene TRBV19 combines with J gene TRBJ2-5, with 8 nucleotides matching TRBD2. The CDR3 length is 18 residues. Germline V gene sequence: CDR1 LNHDA, CDR2 SQIVND (reference sequence). Trimming cost V 5 bases and J 2 bases; bases outside gene matches: 16. The CDR3 coding sequence is TGTGCCAGTAGTCCCTCTGGGCGGGAGGCATTCTTTCAAGAGACCCAGTACTTC. Its protein is CASSPSGREAFFQETQYF. Complete variable domain (other parts from reference TRBV19 and TRBJ2-5): DGGITQSPKYLFRKEGQNVTLSCEQNLNHDAMYWYRQDPGQGLRLIYYSQIVNDFQKGDIAEGYSVSREKKESFPLTVTSAQKNPTAFYLCASSPSGREAFFQETQYFGPGTRLLVL.

This clonotype was seen once. The V call is TRBV7-2, the J call TRBJ2-7; D may match TRBD1 or TRBD2 (7 bases each). Germline V lookup: CDR1 SGHTA, CDR2 FQGNSA. This CDR3 has 15 amino acids. V lost 3 bases and J lost 2, with 14 bases in between. For the CDR3, the DNA is TGTGCCAGCAGCTTGGGGAGGGGGCCAGCCTACGAGCAGTACTTC. Protein product: CASSLGRGPAYEQYF.

The CDR3: CASRESRTINTGELFF. CDR3 coding DNA: TGTGCCAGCAGGGAATCAAGGACGATAAACACCGGGGAGCTGTTTTTT. V gene TRBV6-1 combines with J gene TRBJ2-2; D not certain. Deletions cut 6 bases from V and 2 bases from J, with 16 bases between. The CDR3 loop spans 16 amino acids. Germline loops: CDR1 MNHNS, CDR2 SASEGT.

This chain uses TRBV10-3 with TRBJ2-7; D may be TRBD1 (10 bases). CDR1 is ENHRY and CDR2 is SYGVKD in the germline V gene. Trimming removed 2 bases from V and 2 bases from J, with 31 bases in between. CDR3 length: 21 residues. CDR3: CAISEQGQGWNSRTSAYEQYF. The CDR3 bases are TGTGCCATCAGTGAGCAGGGACAGGGGTGGAATTCCCGGACTAGCGCCTACGAGCAGTACTTC.

This sequence joins TRBV6-5 and TRBJ1-6; D is ambiguous. This CDR3 contains 12 residues. The germline V and J ends were trimmed by 0 bases and 10 bases, with 4 bases remaining between them. The germline CDR1 and CDR2 sequences are MNHEY and SVGAGI. The CDR3 sequence is CASSYSESPLHF. As DNA, the CDR3 is TGTGCCAGCAGTTACTCGGAATCACCCCTCCACTTT.